These 9 T cell receptor beta chains were sequenced from one sample in a study of post-analysis software for immune sequencing data. Overall study results and limits: Five TRBV segments, including TRBV5-6, TRBV5-1 and TRBV20-1, were more frequent in patients than controls.

Every TCR beta cDNA library bore unique molecular identifiers. TCRdb itself ran the PCR reads through MiXCR, one entry per CDR3 protein. The table records fewer than 900,000 distinct CDR3 sequences, 40% to 55% of them present only once. These receptors have no known antigen. The sequencing input was blood. The receptors shown here come from a girl under 18 with multiple sclerosis.

This clonotype was recorded only once. The chain is built from TRBV6-1 and TRBJ2-1; TRBD2 matches 10 bases. The germline CDR1 and CDR2 sequences are MNHNS and SASEGT. Trimming took 4 bases from V and 5 from J; bases not matched to a gene: 8. The CDR3 is 16 residues long. The CDR3 sequence: CASSAPSGRADNEQFF. The CDR3, as DNA: TGTGCCAGCAGTGCCCCGAGCGGGAGGGCCGACAATGAGCAGTTCTTC.

This clonotype was found once. J is TRBJ1-2 and V is TRBV7-2, with a tentative D call TRBD1 (5 bases). From germline, CDR1 is SGHTA and CDR2 FQGNSA. CDR3 length: 16 amino acids. V was shortened by 5 bases and J by 4 bases, with 20 bases between the two germline ends. CDR3 bases: TGTGCCAGCAGCCCCCTGGGGCAGCCTTATTCCTATGGCTACACCTTC. This sequence encodes CASSPLGQPYSYGYTF.

The genes are TRBV20-1 and TRBJ2-5, with D perhaps matching TRBD1 (6 bases). Germline values: CDR1 DFQATT, CDR2 SNEGSKA (reference sequence). The CDR3 loop spans 14 amino acids. V was pared by 1 base and J by 5 bases, with 14 bases between. The DNA for the CDR3 is TGCAGTGCTAGAGTGACAGGAGCGCGGGAGACCCAGTACTTC. It translates to CSARVTGARETQYF.

CDR3 in amino acids: CASSYYGTGYDEQFF. DNA of the CDR3: TGTGCCAGCAGTTATTACGGGACAGGGTACGATGAGCAGTTCTTC. V is TRBV28 and J is TRBJ2-1; 9 bases line up with TRBD1. This CDR3 comprises 15 residues. The J segment lost 8 bases and the V segment lost 4 bases, leaving 9 bases of the junction unmatched. Germline-derived CDR1 and CDR2 are MDHEN and SYDVKM.

This clonotype appeared once. V usage is TRBV20-1 and J usage is TRBJ2-3, with 8 positions matching TRBD2. The CDR3 loop spans 16 amino acids. Germline CDR1 DFQATT, CDR2 SNEGSKA (reference sequence). J lost 2 bases, V lost 5 bases, and 12 bases had no gene match. CDR3 nucleotides: TGCAGTGCTTTCATATCTAGCGGGTCCTACACAGATACGCAGTATTTT. Translating it yields CSAFISSGSYTDTQYF.

This clonotype is a singleton in its sample. The CDR3 DNA sequence: TGCAGTGCTAGGCCAAACAGTGCAACTAATGAAAAACTGTTTTTT. It codes for CSARPNSATNEKLFF. The chain has TRBV20-1 and TRBJ1-4; D call uncertain. The V gene's germline CDR1 is DFQATT and CDR2 SNEGSKA (reference sequence). CDR3 length: 15 residues. Trimming pared 3 bases from V and 0 bases from J, leaving 11 bases between.

The V call is TRBV20-1, the J call TRBJ2-4, with unresolved D. TRBJ2-7 matches the DNA end more closely, so the J call is doubtful. Germline lookup yields CDR1 DFQATT and CDR2 SNEGSKA (reference sequence). The CDR3 spans 12 residues. CDR3 nucleotides: TGCAGTGCTGGAGCCTTCTCCTACGAGCAGTACTTC. As protein: CSAGAFSYEQYF.

The J gene is TRBJ1-5, the V gene TRBV3-1; the D is unclear. The length of the CDR3 is 15 residues. Germline V gives CDR1 LGHDT, CDR2 YNNKEL (reference sequence). V lost 4 bases, J lost 6 bases, and 16 bases lay in between. The CDR3 DNA sequence: TGTGCCAGCAGCCCGTTACTAAACGGCGGTCAGCCCCAGCATTTT. Protein sequence: CASSPLLNGGQPQHF.

This sequence joins TRBV6-5 and TRBJ2-3; TRBD1 might be the D (6 bases). CDR3 length: 19 residues. The germline CDR1 and CDR2 sequences are MNHEY and SVGAGI. Trimming left V 0 bases short and J 2 bases short, with 21 bases between. CDR3 DNA sequence: TGTGCCAGCAGTTACTCCCTACCCAAACAGGGAGTTGACACAGATACGCAGTATTTT. It encodes CASSYSLPKQGVDTDTQYF.